This is a list of T cell receptor beta chains from one sample in a study of T cells in localized non-small cell lung cancer. Libraries were prepared by immunoSEQ multiplex PCR; TCRdb keeps only in-frame clonotypes and omits some of them. The repertoire holds about 19,000 clones, about 89% seen once, with about 4% in the top ten. Sequencing was performed on peripheral blood, taken before any cancer treatment. These receptor sequences come from a male donor aged 60 or older with stage I squamous cell lung carcinoma. Both conserved end residues are part of each CDR3. The D gene is left open where the match is weak. Size is omitted from some rows. Given values are once, few, many or a class for expanded clones.

DNA | CDR3 | size | V | D | J
TGTGCCAGCAGACCTTCCAGGGGGGAATATGGCTACACCTTC | CASRPSRGEYGYTF | NA | TRBV7-9 | TRBD1 | TRBJ1-2
TGTGCCTGGACAACAGGGGTAGGGGGCTTCTATAATTCACCCCTCCACTTT | CAWTTGVGGFYNSPLHF | NA | TRBV30 | TRBD1 | TRBJ1-6
TGTGCCAGCAGTCCCGGGACAGGCTATGGCTACACCTTC | CASSPGTGYGYTF | NA | TRBV27 | TRBD1 | TRBJ1-2
TGCGCCAGCTCGACAGGGGGTAATTCACCCCTCCACTTT | CASSTGGNSPLHF | NA | TRBV10-1 | TRBD1 | TRBJ1-6
TGTGCCAGCAGCTTCCGACAGAGCCCCTTTGGGACTGAAGCTTTCTTT | CASSFRQSPFGTEAFF | NA | TRBV7-8 | NA | TRBJ1-1
TGTGCCAGCAGCGCGCTGAGAAGTCTGAACGAGCAGTACTTC | CASSALRSLNEQYF | NA | TRBV11-2 | NA | TRBJ2-7
TGTGCCAGTAGTAGGACAGGGCATAGCAATCAGCCCCAGCATTTT | CASSRTGHSNQPQHF | NA | TRBV19 | TRBD1 | TRBJ1-5
TGCAGTGCTACGCGGGAGGGCCTCCAGTACTTC | CSATREGLQYF | NA | TRBV20-1 | TRBD2 | TRBJ2-4
TGTGCCAGCCGCGGGACGATAAGCGGCTACACCTTC | CASRGTISGYTF | few | TRBV28 | NA | TRBJ1-2
TGTGCCTGGGGCCCCTTCACCGGGCCCCAGCATTTT | CAWGPFTGPQHF | NA | TRBV30 | NA | TRBJ1-5
TGTGCCAGCAGCTTACTTGGGACAGGGAGTGAGACCCAGTACTTC | CASSLLGTGSETQYF | NA | TRBV7-9 | TRBD1 | TRBJ2-5
TGTGCCAGCAGCTTGTGGGTGCGGGGGGGAGAGGATACGCAGTATTTT | CASSLWVRGGEDTQYF | NA | TRBV5-6 | TRBD2 | TRBJ2-3
TGCAGCGTTGATGGAACTAGCGGCCACTCCTACGAGCAGTACTTC | CSVDGTSGHSYEQYF | NA | TRBV29-1 | TRBD2 | TRBJ2-7
TGTGCCAGCAGTGAAGTAACGTTGGGGGGCAGCGATAGCAATCAGCCCCAGCATTTT | CASSEVTLGGSDSNQPQHF | few | TRBV6-1 | NA | TRBJ1-5
TGTGCCAGCACTTGGGACAGTGTAACAGATACGCAGTATTTT | CASTWDSVTDTQYF | NA | TRBV2 | TRBD1 | TRBJ2-3
TGTGCCAGCAGCTTGGTCGGCAGGGGATCCGGGGAGCTGTTTTTT | CASSLVGRGSGELFF | once | TRBV5-6 | NA | TRBJ2-2
TGTGCCAGCTCACCCCGACGCCTAGCGGGAGGAGGTAGCAATGAGCAGTTCTTC | CASSPRRLAGGGSNEQFF | NA | TRBV18 | TRBD2 | TRBJ2-1
TGCGCCAGCGGGCCATCAGGGGCGGGTAATGAAAAACTGTTTTTT | CASGPSGAGNEKLFF | NA | TRBV5-1 | NA | TRBJ1-4
TGTGCCACCAGCGGCATGACAGGCCCGGCGAGGGAGCAGTTCTTC | CATSGMTGPAREQFF | NA | TRBV15 | NA | TRBJ2-1
TGTGCCAGCAGCAAAGCGGGGCTCGGGGATACGCAGTATTTT | CASSKAGLGDTQYF | few | TRBV7-2 | TRBD2 | TRBJ2-3
TGCGCCAGCAGCTTTCCAGGCTCCAGCACTGAAGCTTTCTTT | CASSFPGSSTEAFF | NA | TRBV5-1 | NA | TRBJ1-1
TGTGCCAGCAGCTTGGGAGGGGGTTTGGAGCAGTACTTC | CASSLGGGLEQYF | NA | TRBV13 | NA | TRBJ2-7
TGTGCCAGCAGCTTAGTGGTGGAATTAAGCACAGATACGCAGTATTTT | CASSLVVELSTDTQYF | NA | TRBV11-2 | NA | TRBJ2-3
TGTGCCACCAGCTGGGCGGGAAGTTCCTACAATGAGCAGTTCTTC | CATSWAGSSYNEQFF | NA | TRBV27 | NA | TRBJ2-1
TGTGCCAGCAGTGAAATGGGGTCAGGGGCCTATGGCTACACCTTC | CASSEMGSGAYGYTF | once | TRBV2 | NA | TRBJ1-2
TGTGCCAGCACATCGCACGGGGGGGCCGAGCAGTACTTC | CASTSHGGAEQYF | NA | TRBV28 | TRBD2 | TRBJ2-7
TGTGCCTGGAGTGTGGGGATACTCTCCTATAATTCACCCCTCCACTTT | CAWSVGILSYNSPLHF | NA | TRBV30 | NA | TRBJ1-6
TGTGCCAGCAGTTTATCCCCTTCAGGAGAAAAACTGTTTTTT | CASSLSPSGEKLFF | once | TRBV27 | NA | TRBJ1-4
TGTGCCAGCAAGGGGATGGACAGGACCATCTTCCTTTCACCCCTCCACTTT | CASKGMDRTIFLSPLHF | NA | TRBV28 | TRBD1 | TRBJ1-6
TGCGCCAGCAGCCAGGGGGGGTACACTGAAGCTTTCTTT | CASSQGGYTEAFF | NA | TRBV4-1 | NA | TRBJ1-1
TGTGCCAGCAGTTTATCGGGGGCAGAGGAAAAACTGTTTTTT | CASSLSGAEEKLFF | NA | TRBV28 | NA | TRBJ1-4
TGTGCCAGCAGTCTAGCGGGATCCCCCTACAATGAGCAGTTCTTC | CASSLAGSPYNEQFF | NA | TRBV6-5 | TRBD2 | TRBJ2-1
TGTGCCAGCAGCCCACCGTGGGACCCCCCTAACCTCTACAATGAGCAGTTCTTC | CASSPPWDPPNLYNEQFF | NA | TRBV7-7 | NA | TRBJ2-1
TGTGCCAGCAGGCTAAACGGGTGGAGAGTCCAAGAGACCCAGTACTTC | CASRLNGWRVQETQYF | NA | TRBV2 | NA | TRBJ2-5
TGTGCCAGCAGCTTACTGGGAACGAACACCGGGGAGCTGTTTTTT | CASSLLGTNTGELFF | NA | TRBV7-2 | NA | TRBJ2-2
TGTGCCAGCACATACGGGGGGCCGGGCTCACCCCTCCACTTT | CASTYGGPGSPLHF | NA | TRBV27 | NA | TRBJ1-6
TGCAGCGTTGACGGGACTAGCGGGACGAGCTCCTACAATGAGCAGTTCTTC | CSVDGTSGTSSYNEQFF | NA | TRBV29-1 | TRBD2 | TRBJ2-1
TGTGCCAGCAGCTTCTGGGGGAGGGTTCAAGAGACCCAGTACTTC | CASSFWGRVQETQYF | NA | TRBV7-8 | TRBD2 | TRBJ2-5
TGCGCCAGCAGCCAGTACCGGGACGGACCCTACGAGCAGTACTTC | CASSQYRDGPYEQYF | NA | TRBV4-3 | NA | TRBJ2-7
TGCAGCGTCGCTGGGGACAGGGAGAACACTGAAGCTTTCTTT | CSVAGDRENTEAFF | once | TRBV29-1 | TRBD1 | TRBJ1-1
TGTGCCAGCTCACCACCCCGGGGAGAAGAGACCCAGTACTTC | CASSPPRGEETQYF | few | TRBV18 | NA | TRBJ2-5
TGTGCCAGCAGCCGGACAGGGAATCAGCCCCAGCATTTT | CASSRTGNQPQHF | NA | TRBV9 | TRBD1 | TRBJ1-5
TGTGCCAGCTCACTAAAGAGGGACGAAGCTTTCTTT | CASSLKRDEAFF | NA | TRBV18 | NA | TRBJ1-1
TGTGCCATCAGGGAGGGCTTGACGGCCGAAAAGATTCAGTACTTC | CAIREGLTAEKIQYF | NA | TRBV10-3 | NA | TRBJ2-4
TGTGCCAGCAAATACAGTGGCCCGAGGGGCGAGCAGTACTTC | CASKYSGPRGEQYF | NA | TRBV7-2 | NA | TRBJ2-7
TGTGCCACCAGCAGGGGGCAGGGGGATCGGGGCAATCAGCCCCAGCATTTT | CATSRGQGDRGNQPQHF | NA | TRBV15 | TRBD1 | TRBJ1-5
TGTGCCAGCAGCCGGACTAGCGGGAGCGTCATTACAGATACGCAGTATTTT | CASSRTSGSVITDTQYF | NA | TRBV28 | TRBD2 | TRBJ2-3
TGTGCCAGCAGTCCTAGCTACGAGCAGTACTTC | CASSPSYEQYF | once | TRBV6-6 | NA | TRBJ2-7
TGTGCCAGCAGTGGAGGGGAGGACTATGGCTACACCTTC | CASSGGEDYGYTF | NA | TRBV9 | NA | TRBJ1-2
TGTGCCAGCAGTCACCCCGGACTAGCGGGAGTAGGTGAGCAGTTCTTC | CASSHPGLAGVGEQFF | NA | TRBV6-4 | TRBD2 | TRBJ2-1
TGTGCCAGTAAGTGGGGCAGGGATTCGAGTGGCTACACCTTC | CASKWGRDSSGYTF | NA | TRBV19 | NA | TRBJ1-2